What follows are 22 T cell receptor beta chains derived from one specimen sequenced in a study of T cell responses to AZD1222 COVID-19 vaccine. The table came from immunoSEQ multiplex PCR; TCRdb's copy has only in-frame clones and leaves some out. The repertoire consists of 120,000 or so clones, with 90% occurring once and the leading ten covering around 6.9%. This specimen was peripheral blood, taken on day 0 of AZD1222 vaccination. All receptors come from an adult in good health.

The chain uses TRBV15 and TRBJ2-7; 7 nucleotides match TRBD1. The CDR3 sequence is 15 residues long. Trimming removed 2 bases from V and 5 bases from J; junction bases left unmatched: 9. The germline CDR1 and CDR2 sequences are LNHNV and YYDKDF (reference sequence). For the CDR3, the DNA is TGTGCCACCAGCAGACTTAGACAGGGAGACAACGAGCAGTACTTC. Encoded protein: CATSRLRQGDNEQYF.

This chain links TRBV18 with TRBJ2-5; D unresolved. V lost 3 bases and J lost 0, with 8 bases in between. The CDR3 totals 14 residues. Germline V gene data show CDR1 as KGHSH and CDR2 as LQKENI. The CDR3 DNA sequence: TGTGCCAGCTCACCTTATGCTGACCAAGAGACCCAGTACTTC. Its translation: CASSPYADQETQYF.

Here the CDR3 reads CASSYQGKAFF. CDR3 coding DNA: TGTGCCAGCAGTTATCAGGGGAAAGCTTTCTTT. The chain employs TRBV6-5 and TRBJ1-1; D is perhaps TRBD1 (6 bases). Germline values: CDR1 MNHEY, CDR2 SVGAGI. V lost 3 bases, J lost 9 bases, and 8 bases lay in between. The CDR3 has 11 amino acids.

DNA for the CDR3: TGTGCCAGCAGGAGGGCAGGGGTCGGTGCAACTAATGAAAAACTGTTTTTT. This sequence encodes CASRRAGVGATNEKLFF. The V and J genes are TRBV27 and TRBJ1-4; perhaps TRBD1 as D (6 bases). The CDR3 contains 17 residues. V shed 6 bases and J shed 0 bases, with 17 bases lying between them. CDR1 and CDR2 (germline): MNHEY, SMNVEV (reference sequence).

V gene TRBV27 combines with J gene TRBJ2-3; possibly TRBD1 for D (7 bases). The V gene's germline CDR1 is MNHEY and CDR2 SMNVEV (reference sequence). The germline V and J ends were trimmed by 10 bases and 3 bases, with 14 bases remaining between them. CDR3 length equals 13 residues. The CDR3 reads CATQGGGTDTQYF. In DNA, the CDR3 is TGTGCCACCCAGGGGGGCGGGACAGATACGCAGTATTTT.

V is TRBV7-9 and J is TRBJ2-5; 10 nucleotides agree with TRBD1. CDR3 length: 17 residues. CDR1 is SEHNR and CDR2 is FQNEAQ in the germline V gene (reference sequence). Trimming removed 0 bases from V and 1 base from J; junction bases left unmatched: 5. This CDR3 is CASSLAPWTGGQETQYF. The CDR3 DNA sequence: TGTGCCAGCAGCTTAGCGCCATGGACAGGGGGCCAAGAGACCCAGTACTTC.

This sequence joins TRBV5-1 and TRBJ1-1; 7 bases match TRBD1. The V gene end was trimmed by 0 bases and the J gene end by 5 bases; junction bases not matched to a gene: 7. Germline V gives CDR1 SGHRS, CDR2 YFSETQ. The length of the CDR3 is 15 residues. The CDR3 here is CASSLGQGGETEAFF. The CDR3 DNA sequence: TGCGCCAGCAGCTTGGGACAGGGAGGTGAAACTGAAGCTTTCTTT.

The rearrangement links TRBV28 to TRBJ1-2; maybe TRBD1 (6 bases). In germline, CDR1 is MDHEN, CDR2 SYDVKM. V shed 1 base and J shed 2 bases, with 17 bases lying between them. The CDR3 sequence is 17 residues long. Written as DNA, the CDR3 is TGTGCCAGCAGTTTATTCGCAGCCCGAGGACAGAACTATGGCTACACCTTC. Translation gives CASSLFAARGQNYGYTF.

This sequence joins TRBV29-1 and TRBJ2-5; 9 positions agree with TRBD1. V lost 7 bases and J lost 5; bases outside the gene matches: 8. From germline, CDR1 is SQVTM and CDR2 ANQGSEA. This CDR3 has 13 residues. The CDR3: CSAHRGQGETQYF. CDR3 bases: TGCAGCGCACACAGGGGGCAGGGCGAGACCCAGTACTTC.

In this sample, this clone turned up once. The chain links TRBV11-2 to TRBJ2-2; D assignment may be TRBD1 or TRBD2 (5 bases each). Germline loops: CDR1 SGHAT, CDR2 FQNNGV. The CDR3 is 15 residues long. V dropped 3 bases and J dropped 3 bases, with 11 bases sitting between them. CDR3 in amino acids: CASSLGQGDTGELFF. The CDR3 coding sequence is TGTGCCAGCAGCTTGGGGCAGGGAGACACCGGGGAGCTGTTTTTT.

V usage is TRBV5-6 and J usage is TRBJ1-2; 8 bases map to TRBD1. CDR1 and CDR2 (germline): SGHDT, YYEEEE. Losses at the gene ends were 6 bases for V and 4 bases for J; bases not matched to a gene: 14. This CDR3 contains 16 residues. The CDR3 coding sequence is TGTGCCAGCACACCGGGGACAGGACCCATTCGCTATGGCTACACCTTC. Protein: CASTPGTGPIRYGYTF.

This clone occurred a few times. The chain joins TRBV10-3 to TRBJ2-5; D call uncertain. Germline loops: CDR1 ENHRY, CDR2 SYGVKD. V lost 11 bases, J lost 3 bases, and 10 bases lay in between. The CDR3 is 11 residues long. The CDR3 DNA sequence: TGTGCCGTCGCTGAAGAAGAGACCCAGTACTTC. Translating it yields CAVAEEETQYF.

This clone occurred a few times. The chain is built from TRBV5-4 and TRBJ2-1; 9 positions match TRBD2. The ends lost 5 bases at V and 1 base at J; junction bases unmatched: 4. The CDR3 consists of 15 residues. Germline CDR1 SGHNT, CDR2 YYREEE (reference sequence). The CDR3 sequence: CASRSSGRSYNEQFF. In DNA, the CDR3 is TGTGCCAGCAGATCGAGCGGGAGGTCCTACAATGAGCAGTTCTTC.

V gene TRBV5-1 combines with J gene TRBJ1-1, with a weak D call TRBD1 (5 bases). The CDR3 runs 13 residues. V lost 2 bases and J 7 bases, leaving 12 bases between the germline ends. Germline V gene sequence: CDR1 SGHRS, CDR2 YFSETQ. CDR3 residues: CASSFKGEGEAFF. CDR3 nucleotides: TGCGCCAGCAGCTTCAAAGGGGAGGGTGAAGCTTTCTTT.

The chain has TRBV14 and TRBJ1-2, with D hard to call. CDR1 and CDR2 (germline): SGHDN, FVKESK. The CDR3 runs to 13 residues. Deletions cut 1 base from V and 8 bases from J, with 11 bases between. Here the CDR3 reads CASSQVNSGGYTF. In nucleotides, the CDR3 is TGTGCCAGCAGCCAAGTGAACTCCGGAGGCTACACCTTC. The whole variable domain, remainder taken from reference TRBV14 and TRBJ1-2, is EAGVTQFPSHSVIEKGQTVTLRCDPISGHDNLYWYRRVMGKEIKFLLHFVKESKQDESGMPNNRFLAERTGGTYSTLKVQPAELEDSGVYFCASSQVNSGGYTFGSGTRLTVV.

The rearrangement links TRBV6-5 to TRBJ2-3; the D is unclear. V was cut by 0 bases and J by 2 bases, with 6 bases left in between. Germline CDR1 and CDR2: MNHEY and SVGAGI. CDR3 size: 14 residues. The CDR3: CASSYSTSTDTQYF. The CDR3 DNA is TGTGCCAGCAGTTACTCGACCTCCACAGATACGCAGTATTTT.

V and J are TRBV5-5 and TRBJ2-2, with D possibly being TRBD2 (6 bases). Trimming left V 4 bases short and J 8 bases short, with 12 bases between. The CDR3 spans 13 residues. CDR1 SGHKS and CDR2 YYEKEE come from the germline V gene (reference sequence). CDR3 residues: CASSLGLQGELFF. The CDR3 coding sequence is TGTGCCAGCAGCCTGGGACTGCAGGGGGAGCTGTTTTTT.

This clone has just a few counts. This rearrangement joins TRBV12-2 to TRBJ1-6. TRBV12-2 counts as a pseudogene. The CDR3 runs 13 residues. CDR3 in DNA: TGTGCAAGTCGCTTAGGCTATAATTCACCCCTCCACTTT. Amino acids: CASRLGYNSPLHF.

The V call is TRBV11-2, the J call TRBJ1-6; possible D gene TRBD1, 6 bases. V was pared by 0 bases and J by 9 bases, with 15 bases between. CDR1 SGHAT and CDR2 FQNNGV come from the germline V gene. The CDR3 loop spans 16 amino acids. CDR3 region: CASSLDTPGASSPLHF. CDR3 bases: TGTGCCAGCAGCTTAGATACCCCAGGGGCTAGTTCACCCCTCCACTTT.

The rearrangement joins TRBV3-1 (or the pseudogene TRBV3-2) to TRBJ2-2; D not resolved. Germline V gene sequence: CDR1 LGHDT, CDR2 YNNKEL (reference sequence). Trimming shortened V by 2 bases and J by 1 base, and 11 bases separated the two germline ends. The CDR3 length is 16 residues. The CDR3 nucleotides are TGTGCCAGCAGCCAAAGCCCGACCTTGAACACCGGGGAGCTGTTTTTT. This gives the protein CASSQSPTLNTGELFF.

In this sample, this clone turned up once. The chain carries TRBV24-1 and TRBJ1-2; possible D gene TRBD1, 6 bases. Germline CDR1 KGHDR, CDR2 SFDVKD. The V gene lost 5 bases and the J gene lost 0 bases, with 9 bases spanning the gap. The CDR3 has 14 residues. The CDR3 DNA reads as TGTGCCACCAGTGCTGGGGGCACTAACTATGGCTACACCTTC. Translation gives CATSAGGTNYGYTF.

This chain links TRBV6-2 or TRBV6-3 with TRBJ2-7; D is perhaps TRBD2 (7 bases). The CDR3 has 15 amino acids. The germline V gene has CDR1 MNHEY and CDR2 SVGEGT. V was clipped by 6 bases and J by 4 bases, with 19 bases between them. DNA for the CDR3: TGTGCCAGCAGCCAGACGGGGGGCAGGAAATACGAGCAGTACTTC. Protein sequence: CASSQTGGRKYEQYF.